These 12 T cell receptor beta chains share one sample of origin, sequenced in a study of blood T cell repertoires in COVID-19. The table came from immunoSEQ multiplex PCR; TCRdb's copy has only in-frame clones and leaves some out. The repertoire includes around 270,000 clones, around 89% of them detected once, and around 0.84% sits in the top ten. The sequenced sample consisted of peripheral blood. The receptors derive from a young man with acute or convalescent COVID-19.

The V gene is TRBV14, the J gene TRBJ2-3, with TRBD2 matching over 14 bases. Unmatched junction bases numbered 9, after V lost 0 bases and J lost 4 bases. Per germline, CDR1 SGHDN and CDR2 FVKESK. This CDR3 is 19 amino acids long. The CDR3 region has the DNA TGTGCCAGCAGCCAAGATTACCTCGGGACTAGCGGGAGATCAGATACGCAGTATTTT. It specifies CASSQDYLGTSGRSDTQYF.

The chain joins TRBV4-1 to TRBJ1-6; 7 bases line up with TRBD1. The CDR3 length is 15 residues. Germline values: CDR1 MGHRA, CDR2 YSYEKL. V shed 4 bases and J 9 bases; nucleotides not matched to a gene: 9. DNA of the CDR3: TGCGCCAGCAGCCCCCCCCAGGGGGGAAGTTCACCCCTCCACTTT. It translates to CASSPPQGGSSPLHF.

This clone was seen a few times. The chain uses TRBV5-1 and TRBJ1-2; TRBD1 is a possible D gene (6 bases). Germline CDR1 SGHRS, CDR2 YFSETQ. CDR3 length equals 16 residues. The ends were cut back, 0 bases at V and 8 bases at J, with 20 bases in the middle. The CDR3 coding sequence is TGCGCCAGCAGCTTGGATTACCGGGACACCAGCGACGGCTACACCTTC. Its protein is CASSLDYRDTSDGYTF.

The chain employs TRBV7-9 and TRBJ2-5; 9 positions match TRBD1. The length of the CDR3 is 14 residues. In germline, CDR1 is SEHNR, CDR2 FQNEAQ (reference sequence). J was trimmed by 5 bases and V by 11 bases; bases with no gene match: 12. CDR3 protein: CAGARQGGRETQYF. For the CDR3, the DNA is TGTGCCGGAGCCCGACAGGGGGGAAGGGAGACCCAGTACTTC.

The J gene is TRBJ2-1, the V gene TRBV6-5, with 7 bases lining up with TRBD1. The CDR3 has 15 amino acids. CDR1 and CDR2 from the germline V gene are MNHEY and SVGAGI. V shed 0 bases, J shed 6 bases, and the junction held 5 bases outside the gene matches. The CDR3 loop is CASSYSSTGSNEQFF. CDR3 sequence (DNA): TGTGCCAGCAGTTACTCGTCGACAGGGTCCAATGAGCAGTTCTTC.

This clone has just one count. The chain joins TRBV28 to TRBJ1-5; weak D call: TRBD1 (6 bases). Germline V gene data show CDR1 as MDHEN and CDR2 as SYDVKM. V lost 8 bases, J lost 0 bases, and 8 bases lay in between. CDR3 length equals 13 residues. As DNA, the CDR3 is TGTGCCAGCGGGGGACATAGCAATCAGCCCCAGCATTTT. Protein: CASGGHSNQPQHF.

The chain is built from TRBV7-3 and TRBJ2-2; 9 bases agree with TRBD2. The germline V gene has CDR1 SGHTA and CDR2 FQGTGA. V shed 3 bases and J 6 bases; nucleotides not matched to a gene: 5. This CDR3 region has 15 residues. CDR3: CASSFGGRAPGELFF. CDR3 sequence (DNA): TGTGCCAGCAGCTTTGGCGGGAGGGCCCCCGGGGAGCTGTTTTTT.

The chain links TRBV5-8 to TRBJ2-1, with TRBD2 matching over 9 bases. The CDR3 is 15 residues long. J was trimmed by 1 base and V by 4 bases; bases with no gene match: 3. The germline CDR1 and CDR2 sequences are SGHTS and YDEGEE. CDR3 nucleotide sequence: TGTGCCAGCAGCGTGGGACTAGCATCCTACAATGAGCAGTTCTTC. Protein sequence: CASSVGLASYNEQFF.

The chain links TRBV9 to TRBJ1-6, with 7 bases fitting TRBD1. Germline CDR1 is SGDLS and CDR2 is YYNGEE. V shed 4 bases, J shed 6 bases, and the junction held 10 bases outside the gene matches. The CDR3 is made up of 16 amino acids. The chain's CDR3 is CASSPRTGNPNSPLHF. DNA of the CDR3: TGTGCCAGCAGCCCTCGGACAGGAAATCCTAATTCACCCCTCCACTTT.

This clone was picked up one time. The chain carries TRBV10-3 and TRBJ2-7, with TRBD1 matching over 10 bases. The germline V gene encodes CDR1 ENHRY and CDR2 SYGVKD. Germline trimming cut 7 bases from V and 1 base from J; bases unmatched to any gene: 4. The CDR3 loop spans 14 amino acids. The CDR3 protein is CAINSGQGSYEQYF. CDR3 DNA: TGTGCCATCAATTCGGGACAGGGGTCCTACGAGCAGTACTTC.

This clone showed up just once. DNA of the CDR3: TGTGCCAGCAGAAACCCCCCTGCGAACACCATATATTTT. This translates into CASRNPPANTIYF. The chain joins TRBV7-3 to TRBJ1-3; D unclear. The CDR3 has 13 amino acids. V was shortened by 6 bases and J by 7 bases, with 13 bases between the two germline ends. Germline-derived CDR1 and CDR2 are SGHTA and FQGTGA. Full variable domain (missing parts from reference TRBV7-3 and TRBJ1-3): GAGVSQTPSNKVTEKGKYVELRCDPISGHTALYWYRQSLGQGPEFLIYFQGTGAADDSGLPNDRFFAVRPEGSVSTLKIQRTERGDSAVYLCASRNPPANTIYFGEGSWLTVV.

V is TRBV18 and J is TRBJ1-5; D perhaps matches TRBD1 (5 bases). Trimming pared 10 bases from V and 4 bases from J, leaving 20 bases between. The CDR3 contains 15 residues. Germline V gene lookup returns CDR1 KGHSH and CDR2 LQKENI. The CDR3 coding sequence is TGTGCCATCCCGACAGATACTCCACTAAATCAGCCCCAGCATTTT. It codes for CAIPTDTPLNQPQHF. Variable domain in full (rest from reference TRBV18 and TRBJ1-5): NAGVMQNPRHLVRRRGQEARLRCSPMKGHSHVYWYRQLPEEGLKFMVYLQKENIIDESGMPKERFSAEFPKEGPSILRIQQVVRGDSAAYFCAIPTDTPLNQPQHFGDGTRLSIL.